Presented here are 25 T cell receptor beta chains from one specimen sequenced in a study of naive and memory T cell subsets. Both TRBC1 and TRBC2 were covered by a beta constant-region primer of two equimolar oligonucleotides. TCRdb re-derived calls from the UMI-ligation and nested PCR reads in MiXCR, one entry per CDR3 protein. The sample consists of about 150,000 distinct CDR3 sequences, 15% to 20% of them appearing once. The specimen was naive CD4+ T cells from blood. The receptor set was obtained from a human donor in good health.

This sequence joins TRBV11-3 and TRBJ2-3; the match to TRBD1 covers 7 bases. This CDR3 has 16 amino acids. Germline V lookup: CDR1 SGHNT, CDR2 YENEEA. V lost 5 bases to trimming and J lost 0 bases; unmatched junction nucleotides: 8. The CDR3 spells CASSPDGTASTDTQYF. The CDR3 bases are TGTGCCAGCAGCCCAGACGGGACAGCTAGCACAGATACGCAGTATTTT.

This clonotype was found a few times. The rearrangement joins TRBV6-6 to TRBJ1-5; 7 bases map to TRBD1. This CDR3 region has 13 residues. Losses at the gene ends were 6 bases for V and 5 bases for J; bases not matched to a gene: 4. CDR1 is MNHNY, CDR2 SVGAGI, per germline (reference sequence). CDR3 loop: CASRGQDDQPQHF. The CDR3 DNA is TGTGCCAGCAGAGGACAGGATGATCAGCCCCAGCATTTT.

This clonotype was detected a few times. The rearrangement joins TRBV20-1 to TRBJ2-1; 10 bases agree with TRBD2. The CDR3 is 17 amino acids. Germline V gene sequence: CDR1 DFQATT, CDR2 SNEGSKA (reference sequence). With 7 bases clipped from V and 0 bases from J, the junction kept 12 bases outside the gene matches. Written as DNA, the CDR3 is TGCAGTGTTCAGCTAGCGGGAGTCGGGAGCTCCTACAATGAGCAGTTCTTC. Protein product: CSVQLAGVGSSYNEQFF.

CDR3 in amino acids: CASSYYPGHSNTEAFF. The CDR3 coding sequence is TGTGCCAGCAGTTACTATCCGGGACACTCTAACACTGAAGCTTTCTTT. The V gene is TRBV6-2 or TRBV6-3, the J gene TRBJ1-1; TRBD1 is a possible D gene (6 bases). There are 16 residues in the CDR3. The germline CDR1 and CDR2 sequences are MNHEY and SVGEGT. V was shortened by 1 base and J by 2 bases, with 14 bases between the two germline ends.

This clonotype was detected ten times or more. This rearrangement joins TRBV29-1 to TRBJ2-1; 7 positions match TRBD2. The germline CDR1 and CDR2 sequences are SQVTM and ANQGSEA. With V trimmed by 4 bases and J by 3 bases, 6 bases remained unmatched. There are 14 residues in the CDR3. CDR3 region: CSVGGSGRYNEQFF. CDR3 DNA: TGCAGCGTTGGTGGTAGCGGGCGCTACAATGAGCAGTTCTTC.

CDR3 residues: CASSPDPRPVAFF. The CDR3 DNA sequence: TGTGCCAGCAGCCCAGACCCCCGCCCAGTAGCTTTCTTT. The chain combines TRBV5-8 with TRBJ1-1; D unclear. V lost 4 bases and J lost 10, with 17 bases in between. The CDR3 is made up of 13 amino acids. The germline gives CDR1 SGHTS, CDR2 YDEGEE.

This clonotype appeared a few times. V usage is TRBV28 and J usage is TRBJ2-7; 7 nucleotides agree with TRBD2. V shed 8 bases, J shed 0 bases, and the junction held 10 bases outside the gene matches. Germline V gene sequence: CDR1 MDHEN, CDR2 SYDVKM. This CDR3 comprises 15 residues. This chain's CDR3 is CASEGGGTLSYEQYF. The CDR3 region has the DNA TGTGCCAGCGAGGGCGGGGGAACCCTCTCCTACGAGCAGTACTTC.

This clonotype was counted between two and nine times. The chain combines TRBV11-2 with TRBJ2-3, with 10 bases matching TRBD2. There are 17 residues in the CDR3. Germline V gene data show CDR1 as SGHAT and CDR2 as FQNNGV. V shed 0 bases, J shed 5 bases, and the junction held 8 bases outside the gene matches. This CDR3 reads CASSLDWLAGAIDTQYF. The CDR3 coding sequence is TGTGCCAGCAGCTTAGATTGGCTAGCGGGAGCAATAGATACGCAGTATTTT.

This chain links TRBV7-8 with TRBJ1-1, with 7 bases matching TRBD1. The CDR3 contains 16 residues. V was pared by 0 bases and J by 3 bases, with 7 bases of the junction left unmatched. Germline V gene data show CDR1 as SGHVS and CDR2 as FQNEAQ. This chain's CDR3 is CASSLAWRGQDTEAFF. In nucleotides, the CDR3 is TGTGCCAGCAGCTTAGCGTGGAGGGGGCAAGACACTGAAGCTTTCTTT.

This clonotype turned up a few times. This chain connects TRBV29-1 to TRBJ2-3; 14 bases are a match to TRBD2. V lost 6 bases to trimming and J lost 8 bases; unmatched junction nucleotides: 7. The CDR3 covers 14 residues. Germline CDR1 SQVTM, CDR2 ANQGSEA. The CDR3 spells CSVTTGTSGGTQYF. The CDR3, as DNA: TGCAGCGTGACTACAGGGACTAGCGGGGGTACGCAGTATTTT.

This clonotype appeared a few times. The chain carries TRBV7-2 and TRBJ2-5; 8 nucleotides line up with TRBD2. Germline V gives CDR1 SGHTA, CDR2 FQGNSA. The trim removed 1 base at V and 4 bases at J, leaving 5 bases unmatched. The CDR3 spans 15 residues. The CDR3 region has the DNA TGTGCCAGCAGCTTAGACGGGAGGGCGTTAGAGACCCAGTACTTC. It codes for CASSLDGRALETQYF.

Written as DNA, the CDR3 is TGTGCCATCAGCAGACAGGGTTCTGACACTGAAGCTTTCTTT. Protein product: CAISRQGSDTEAFF. The chain combines TRBV10-3 with TRBJ1-1; 7 bases align to TRBD1. With V trimmed by 6 bases and J by 3 bases, 7 bases remained unmatched. The CDR3 contains 14 residues. The germline V gene has CDR1 ENHRY and CDR2 SYGVKD.

The chain links TRBV2 to TRBJ1-4; maybe TRBD1 (5 bases). This CDR3 is 15 amino acids long. Germline V CDR1 and CDR2: SNHLY, FYNNEI. Deletions cut 5 bases from V and 0 bases from J, with 10 bases between. This chain's CDR3 is CASSRDGATNEKLFF. The DNA of the CDR3 is TGTGCCAGCAGTCGGGACGGCGCAACTAATGAAAAACTGTTTTTT.

The rearrangement links TRBV7-9 to TRBJ2-7; TRBD2 agrees at 10 bases. This CDR3 has 15 residues. In germline, CDR1 is SEHNR, CDR2 FQNEAQ (reference sequence). Germline trimming cut 5 bases from V and 2 bases from J; bases unmatched to any gene: 6. The CDR3 DNA is TGTGCCAGCAGCCCCACTAGCGGGACTACCTACGAGCAGTACTTC. Translation gives CASSPTSGTTYEQYF.

The chain couples TRBV5-1 to TRBJ2-2, with D possibly TRBD1 on 6 matching bases. The V end was cut by 4 bases, the J end by 10 bases, with 11 bases between. CDR1 SGHRS and CDR2 YFSETQ come from the germline V gene. The CDR3 loop spans 12 amino acids. CDR3 amino acids: CASSADRVELFF. The CDR3 DNA is TGCGCCAGCAGCGCGGACAGAGTGGAGCTGTTTTTT.

This clonotype was recorded at least ten times. This chain joins TRBV12-3 or TRBV12-4 and TRBJ2-1; unclear D gene. The CDR3 loop spans 11 amino acids. Deletions cut 1 base from V and 12 bases from J, with 7 bases between. The CDR3: CASSLGLGQFF. CDR3 coding DNA: TGTGCCAGCAGTTTAGGGTTGGGGCAGTTCTTC.

V and J are TRBV18 and TRBJ1-5, with D unresolved. Trimming removed 3 bases from V and 4 bases from J, with 19 bases in between. Germline V gene sequence: CDR1 KGHSH, CDR2 LQKENI. This CDR3 is 17 amino acids long. The CDR3 here is CASSPEQTWEENQPQHF. The CDR3 DNA reads as TGTGCCAGCTCACCCGAACAGACCTGGGAGGAAAATCAGCCCCAGCATTTT.

The V gene is TRBV29-1, the J gene TRBJ2-1; no clear D. Per the germline V gene, CDR1 is SQVTM and CDR2 is ANQGSEA. V was shortened by 6 bases and J by 9 bases, with 12 bases between the two germline ends. The CDR3 runs to 11 residues. CDR3 DNA sequence: TGCAGCGTAGACCCAGTAGCTGAGCAGTTCTTC. It translates to CSVDPVAEQFF.

The V call is TRBV20-1, the J call TRBJ2-3; the match to TRBD1 covers 9 bases. The CDR3 totals 15 residues. Germline loops: CDR1 DFQATT, CDR2 SNEGSKA (reference sequence). V shed 3 bases, J shed 4 bases, and the junction held 8 bases outside the gene matches. The CDR3 bases are TGCAGTGCTAGGAACCTACAGGGGGCATCAGATACGCAGTATTTT. This gives the protein CSARNLQGASDTQYF.

The rearrangement uses TRBV18 and TRBJ2-2; 14 bases line up with TRBD2. J gave up 2 bases and V 3 bases, and 2 bases lay outside the gene matches. There are 17 residues in the CDR3. Germline lookup yields CDR1 KGHSH and CDR2 LQKENI. The CDR3 spells CASSPGLAGVNTGELFF. As DNA, the CDR3 is TGTGCCAGCTCACCGGGACTAGCGGGAGTCAACACCGGGGAGCTGTTTTTT.

There are a few counts of this clonotype. The chain is built from TRBV3-1 and TRBJ2-7; D uncertain. Germline CDR1 LGHDT, CDR2 YNNKEL (reference sequence). CDR3 length equals 13 residues. V was trimmed by 3 bases and J by 6 bases, leaving 12 bases between them. The CDR3 bases are TGTGCCAGCAGCCAGAACCCGGACGGCGAGCAGTACTTC. Residues: CASSQNPDGEQYF.

The chain links TRBV10-3 to TRBJ2-5, with TRBD2 matching over 7 bases. The CDR3 spans 14 residues. Germline CDR1 is ENHRY and CDR2 is SYGVKD. V was clipped by 7 bases and J by 3 bases; unmatched bases: 8. The CDR3 region is CAIKRAGREETQYF. The CDR3 nucleotides read TGTGCCATCAAGCGGGCAGGGAGGGAAGAGACCCAGTACTTC.

The table lists this clonotype with a few counts. The chain recombines TRBV9 with TRBJ2-5; the match to TRBD1 covers 7 bases. After removal of 0 bases from V and 4 bases from J, the junction contained 0 bases not matched to a gene. This CDR3 has 13 amino acids. Germline V gene data show CDR1 as SGDLS and CDR2 as YYNGEE. In DNA, the CDR3 is TGTGCCAGCAGCGTAGACAGGGGAGAGACCCAGTACTTC. Amino acids: CASSVDRGETQYF.

The V and J genes are TRBV6-2 or TRBV6-3 and TRBJ2-2; D gene ambiguous. From germline, CDR1 is MNHEY and CDR2 SVGEGT. V was trimmed by 5 bases and J by 0 bases, leaving 7 bases between them. This CDR3 is 14 amino acids long. CDR3 residues: CASSRYSNTGELFF. DNA for the CDR3: TGTGCCAGCAGTCGGTACTCGAACACCGGGGAGCTGTTTTTT.

This clonotype was found a few times. The CDR3 region is CASSRMNTEAFF. The CDR3 DNA reads TGTGCCAGCTCAAGGATGAACACTGAAGCTTTCTTT. V is TRBV12-3 or TRBV12-4 and J is TRBJ1-1; D is uncertain. This CDR3 is built from 12 residues. V was trimmed by 8 bases and J by 0 bases, leaving 7 bases between them.